This T cell receptor (beta chain) was captured by sequencing in a study of T cell clonotyping in hematopoietic cell transplantation. The CDR3 extends over 13 amino acids. Germline CDR1 and CDR2: SGHVS and FQNEAQ. The V gene lost 2 bases and the J gene lost 12 bases, with 16 bases spanning the gap. As to time point: recipient sample about 28 days before transplant, after cytoreduction. Whole-study results and caveats: Broader posttransplant TCR repertoire diversity was predicted by graft donor and pretransplant recipient Inverse Simpson Index values.

Comment on this clone: Its antigen is still unknown.

This table comes from immunoSEQ multiplex PCR, and its TCRdb copy is limited to in-frame clones, with some not included. The sample has around 3,000 clones, approximately 96% seen once. The TCR sequence derives from a woman between 45 and 60 years old with chronic myeloid leukemia. Some clones in this sample may be carry-over from other donors' samples. The chain links TRBV7-8 to TRBJ1-1; TRBD1 might be the D (5 bases). Material: peripheral blood mononuclear cells, obtained before stem cell transplant. CDR3 protein: CASSLLGGGTTFF. DNA for the CDR3: TGTGCCAGCAGCTTATTGGGGGGGGGAACAACTTTCTTT.